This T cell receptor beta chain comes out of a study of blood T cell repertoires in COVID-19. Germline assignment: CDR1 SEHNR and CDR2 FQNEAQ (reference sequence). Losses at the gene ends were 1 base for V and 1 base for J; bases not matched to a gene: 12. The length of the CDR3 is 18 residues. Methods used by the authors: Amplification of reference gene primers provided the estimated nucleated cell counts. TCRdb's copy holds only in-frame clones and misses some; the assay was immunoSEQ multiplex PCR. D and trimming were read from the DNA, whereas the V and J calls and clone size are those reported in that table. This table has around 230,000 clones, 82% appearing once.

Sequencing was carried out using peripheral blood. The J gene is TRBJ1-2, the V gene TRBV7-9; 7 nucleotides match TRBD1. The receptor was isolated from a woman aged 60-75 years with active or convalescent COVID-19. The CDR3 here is CASSLGGGKEYFNYGYTF. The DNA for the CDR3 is TGTGCCAGCAGCTTAGGAGGGGGCAAAGAGTACTTTAACTATGGCTACACCTTC.